These T cell receptor beta chains were read from a single sample in a study of blood T cell repertoires in COVID-19. Repertoires were generated with immunoSEQ multiplex PCR, while TCRdb's copy carries only in-frame clones and drops some. The sample records approximately 250,000 clones, 86% being singletons. Sequenced input: peripheral blood. The receptors were sampled from a woman between 70 and 85 years old with COVID-19, enrolled during active disease. Each CDR3 is given with its conserved first and last residue. A D gene is named only where the DNA matches it firmly. Clone size appears in some rows only: once, few, many, or a class for an expanded clone.

j_gene | len | d_gene | v_gene | abundance | CDR3nt | CDR3aa
TRBJ1-1 | 17 | . | TRBV9 | . | TGTGCCAGCAGCGCGGCCGCCTCGGGGGGAGTGAACACTGAAGCTTTCTTT | CASSAAASGGVNTEAFF
TRBJ2-3 | 16 | . | TRBV4-1 | . | TGCGCCAGCAGCCAAGAGGCGGGAACTAGCACAGATACGCAGTATTTT | CASSQEAGTSTDTQYF
TRBJ1-5 | 13 | . | TRBV18 | . | TGTGCCAGCTCACCAAGGGGGGGTGAGCCCCAGCATTTT | CASSPRGGEPQHF
TRBJ2-5 | 11 | . | TRBV9 | . | TGTGCCAGCAGCGTAGCGGAGACCCAGTACTTC | CASSVAETQYF
TRBJ2-2 | 15 | TRBD2 | TRBV3-1/TRBV3-2 | few | TGTGCCAGCAGCCAAGTACTAGCGGTGGCCGGGGAGCTGTTTTTT | CASSQVLAVAGELFF
TRBJ2-1 | 13 | . | TRBV29-1 | . | TGCAGCGTTGCGCAGGACTCCTACAATGAGCAGTTCTTC | CSVAQDSYNEQFF
TRBJ1-3 | 16 | . | TRBV4-1 | . | TGCGCCAGCAGCCAAGATCCGGGTAGAACTGGAAACACCATATATTTT | CASSQDPGRTGNTIYF
TRBJ2-5 | 16 | TRBD2 | TRBV6-6 | many | TGTGCCAGCAGCCCACAAGGCGGGGGGGCCGGGGAGACCCAGTACTTC | CASSPQGGGAGETQYF
TRBJ1-3 | 14 | TRBD1 | TRBV7-8 | . | TGTGCCACCCGGGACAGGGGTTCTGGAAACACCATATATTTT | CATRDRGSGNTIYF
TRBJ1-2 | 14 | . | TRBV3-1/TRBV3-2 | many | TGTGCCAGCAGCCAAGCGACCGCTAGCTATGGCTACACCTTC | CASSQATASYGYTF
TRBJ2-1 | 15 | . | TRBV27 | few | TGTGCCAGGACTAAGCGCATAACTCACTACAATGAGCAGTTCTTC | CARTKRITHYNEQFF
TRBJ1-2 | 13 | . | TRBV5-1 | . | TGCGCCAGCAGCTTCGGGACAAGTTATGGCTACACCTTC | CASSFGTSYGYTF
TRBJ1-2 | 15 | TRBD1 | TRBV5-4 | few | TGTGCCAGCAGCTTGGCTTTGGCAGGGGGCTATGGCTACACCTTC | CASSLALAGGYGYTF
TRBJ1-2 | 17 | TRBD1 | TRBV4-3 | few | TGCGCCAGCAGCCAAGATCCCCAGGGGGGAGCTAACTATGGCTACACCTTC | CASSQDPQGGANYGYTF
TRBJ2-7 | 13 | TRBD1 | TRBV19 | . | TGTGCCAGTACCCCGGACAGGGGGGGGAAGCAGTACTTC | CASTPDRGGKQYF
TRBJ1-2 | 18 | . | TRBV6-6 | few | TGTGCCAGCAGTCCGAACAGATCCCCTATCTCTTCCGACTATGGCTACACCTTC | CASSPNRSPISSDYGYTF
TRBJ2-2 | 18 | TRBD1 | TRBV7-9 | . | TGTGCCAGCAGCTCCAGACGTCCGGGACAGGGGGGACCCGGGGAGCTGTTTTTT | CASSSRRPGQGGPGELFF
TRBJ2-7 | 12 | . | TRBV3-1/TRBV3-2 | . | TGTGCCAGCAGCCAAGGTCCCAACGAGCAGTACTTC | CASSQGPNEQYF
TRBJ1-1 | 11 | . | TRBV24-1 | . | TGTGCCACCGGGAGGGGCACTGAAGCTTTCTTT | CATGRGTEAFF
TRBJ2-2 | 13 | . | TRBV2 | . | TGTGCCAGCAGTGAACGGGGAGTCGGGGAGCTGTTTTTT | CASSERGVGELFF
TRBJ2-5 | 14 | . | TRBV14 | . | TGTGCCAGCAGCCAAGGACGGGGATCCGAGACCCAGTACTTC | CASSQGRGSETQYF
TRBJ2-1 | 11 | . | TRBV5-1 | . | TGCGCCAGCATCGGGGGAGGAATGCAGTTCTTC | CASIGGGMQFF
TRBJ2-1 | 16 | . | TRBV4-1 | . | TGCGCCAGCAGAACCGTCGGGCGGGGAAGCTACAATGAGCAGTTCTTC | CASRTVGRGSYNEQFF
TRBJ1-2 | 17 | TRBD1 | TRBV5-6 | . | TGTGCCAGCAGCCCCACCCCTTCAGGGGGGCCCGTCTATGGCTACACCTTC | CASSPTPSGGPVYGYTF
TRBJ1-3 | 14 | TRBD1 | TRBV9 | . | TGTGCCAGCAGCGAACAGGGGATAGGAAACACCATATATTTT | CASSEQGIGNTIYF
TRBJ2-1 | 16 | TRBD2 | TRBV2 | . | TGTGCCAGCAGGGGACTAGCGGGGGCCGCAGGGAATGAGCAGTTCTTC | CASRGLAGAAGNEQFF
TRBJ1-1 | 15 | . | TRBV21-1 | . | TGTGCCAGCAGCAAAGACAGGGGGCGAAGCACTGAAGCTTTCTTT | CASSKDRGRSTEAFF
TRBJ2-3 | 14 | . | TRBV30 | . | TGTGCCTGGGGGAGGGGGCTGAGCACAGATACGCAGTATTTT | CAWGRGLSTDTQYF